This entry lists 6 T cell receptor beta chains sequenced from one sample in a study of response to subunit inactivated influenza vaccine. One entry per CDR3 protein results from TCRdb running MiXCR on the RT-PCR reads. This sample carries around 850,000 distinct CDR3 sequences, around 18% of them seen once, and the ten largest clones take 9.5% to 13%. The sequencing here drew on PBMCs from blood, taken about 5 days after vaccination. These receptors were collected from a man in his fifties or sixties who received an inactivated influenza vaccine.

This clonotype showed up many times. The chain employs TRBV3-1 and TRBJ1-1, with D maybe TRBD1 (5 bases). This CDR3 region has 13 residues. The germline CDR1 and CDR2 sequences are LGHDT and YNNKEL (reference sequence). V lost 3 bases to trimming and J lost 1 base, with 6 bases between them. The CDR3: CASSQTANTEAFF. The CDR3 DNA is TGTGCCAGCAGCCAGACAGCGAACACTGAAGCTTTCTTT. Full variable domain (rest looked up from reference TRBV3-1 and TRBJ1-1): DTAVSQTPKYLVTQMGNDKSIKCEQNLGHDTMYWYKQDSKKFLKIMFSYNNKELIINETVPNRFSPKSPDKAHLNLHINSLELGDSAVYFCASSQTANTEAFFGQGTRLTVV.

This rearrangement joins TRBV5-1 to TRBJ2-5; weak D call: TRBD1 (6 bases). CDR3 size: 13 residues. Trimming left V 7 bases short and J 5 bases short, with 15 bases between. Germline loops: CDR1 SGHRS, CDR2 YFSETQ. In DNA form, the CDR3 reads TGCGCCAGCGCTCCCGGACAGTGGGAGACCCAGTACTTC. Its protein product is CASAPGQWETQYF.

This clonotype showed up many times. The CDR3 protein is CASTAGGEQYF. The CDR3 DNA reads TGTGCCAGCACAGCGGGGGGAGAGCAGTACTTC. The J gene is TRBJ2-7, the V gene TRBV6-5, with 9 positions matching TRBD2. Germline V gene data show CDR1 as MNHEY and CDR2 as SVGAGI. Unmatched junction bases numbered 2, after V lost 7 bases and J lost 7 bases. This CDR3 has 11 amino acids.

This clonotype was observed a few times. CDR3 residues: CSARDLGNTEAFF. The CDR3 bases are TGCAGTGCTAGAGATCTCGGGAACACTGAAGCTTTCTTT. The rearrangement joins TRBV20-1 to TRBJ1-1; D unresolved. The CDR3 is made up of 13 amino acids. Germline V gene data show CDR1 as DFQATT and CDR2 as SNEGSKA (reference sequence). V was cut by 0 bases and J by 1 base, with 6 bases left in between.

The J gene is TRBJ1-5, the V gene TRBV7-2; D unclear. Germline lookup yields CDR1 SGHTA and CDR2 FQGNSA. Trimming pared 4 bases from V and 6 bases from J, leaving 16 bases between. The CDR3 sequence is 15 residues long. CDR3 protein: CASSSYSQGIQPQHF. CDR3 coding DNA: TGTGCCAGCAGCTCCTACAGCCAAGGGATTCAGCCCCAGCATTTT.

V is TRBV6-1 and J is TRBJ1-2, with 7 bases lining up with TRBD1. The CDR3 length is 15 residues. V trimming: 6 bases; J trimming: 4 bases; junction bases outside the gene matches: 11. Germline values: CDR1 MNHNS, CDR2 SASEGT. The CDR3 sequence is CASRAQGGRGYGYTF. Here the CDR3 DNA reads TGTGCCAGCAGAGCCCAGGGGGGGAGAGGCTATGGCTACACCTTC.